This entry is about one T cell receptor (beta chain). Germline values: CDR1 LGHNA, CDR2 YNFKEQ. The CDR3 totals 16 residues. V was clipped by 0 bases and J by 4 bases; unmatched bases: 8. In terms of age and location, participants ranged from about 18 to 95 years and lived in about 25 US areas. Assignment of participants to cohorts was predicated upon participant-reported clinical history. This record comes from a study of blood T cell repertoires in COVID-19. Overall study: Two negative PCRs, clearance, or symptom resolution had been documented for recovered Cohort 3 donors. Collection of acute and convalescent COVID-19 samples took place in the United States, Italy and Spain.

Repertoires were generated with immunoSEQ multiplex PCR, while TCRdb's copy carries only in-frame clones and drops some. This sample has about 210,000 clones, with 86% found just once. This rearrangement joins TRBV4-2 to TRBJ1-2; 7 bases match TRBD1. Material: PBMCs or T cells enriched from blood (not recorded which). The TCR comes from a woman aged 40 to 50 in a cohort exposed to, infected with or recovered from COVID-19 (not recorded which). The CDR3 coding sequence is TGTGCCAGCAGCCAAGAGGGCAGAGGGGGCGGCTATGGCTACACCTTC. Its translation: CASSQEGRGGGYGYTF.